This TCR beta chain is from a study of blood T cell repertoires in COVID-19 (dated by TCRdb to 2018 to 2021). Some background on the complete study: Samples covering the acute and convalescent phases of COVID-19 were provided by collaborators in the United States, Italy and Spain. The prospective study material was composed of cDNA or gDNA derived from T cells, B-cell-depleted T cells, or PBMCs. The dataset comprised deeply sampled blood TCRbeta repertoires from subjects exposed to, actively infected with, or recovered from COVID-19. The repertoires were made available in a free public database intended to serve as a resource for research on the immune response to SARS-CoV-2. Samples came from the ongoing ImmuneRACE study (first 160 participants) plus 1,254 subjects from 6 global collaborators. Nearly every sample came with metadata listing a de-identified subject ID, COVID-19 status, age in years and sex. Where available, HLA class I and class II types were obtained from metadata supplied by the sample provider rather than from assay-based typing.

General study outcomes and caveats: How much clinical and demographic metadata was included differed by source and by participant, and the metadata was provided uncurated.

In the prospective study, participants were roughly 18 to 100 years old, resided in about two dozen geographic areas of the United States, and were enrolled through a virtual design. In the prospective study, participants were assigned to cohorts based on the clinical history participants reported in a screening survey and a study questionnaire. Exposed participants had been in contact with someone with a PCR-confirmed or clinician-diagnosed COVID-19 case within 2 weeks of study entry. Each participant in the prospective study had whole blood, serum and a nasopharyngeal or oropharyngeal swab collected by mobile phlebotomists. Prospective study participants could optionally give additional blood draws and questionnaires over a roughly two-month period. Before DNA extraction, blood samples from the prospective study were shipped at room temperature or frozen. The V end loses 4 bases and the J end loses 5 bases, and a stretch of 15 bases separates them. The CDR3, from cysteine to phenylalanine, totals 14 residues. The entry retains the CDR3 DNA only, 42 bases that are in frame from base 1. As encoded in the germline V gene, CDR1 is MGHRA while CDR2 is YSYEKL.

Only a few counts were recorded for this clone. Its specific antigen is unknown. No much larger clone is present one base from it, and per-base qualities are unavailable. TCRbeta CDR3 regions were amplified from genomic DNA using the immunoSEQ Assay, a bias-controlled multiplex PCR. As for how the authors treated the data: Within the assay, amplification of reference gene primers was used to estimate how many nucleated cells each sample contained. Sequence reads were collapsed and filtered to measure the absolute abundance of every unique TCRbeta CDR3 rearrangement. Productive Simpson clonality was computed per sample as the square root of Simpson's diversity index over productive rearrangements. TCRdb limited this immuneACCESS table to in-frame rearrangements with V and J called. A share of clones is missing; checked studies link under half to unresolved V genes, and the rest is unexplained. The D gene and trimming were derived from the DNA, and the V and J assignments and clone size from that table. The sample has some 300,000 clones on record, roughly 86% of them singletons. Under 3.5% of the sample rests with the top ten.

The sample was PBMCs or T cells enriched from blood (not recorded which). The receptor chain draws on TRBV4-1 and TRBJ2-7; a weak D assignment points to TRBD1 (5 bases agree). The clonotype was recovered from a woman between 45 and 65 years old who had been exposed to COVID-19. DNA sequence: TGCGCCAGCAGCCCTATAGGCAGGGCGGACGAGCAGTACTTC. Translated, it gives CASSPIGRADEQYF.